This entry features one TCR beta chain sequence. Sample time point: newly diagnosed GD, antithyroid drugs for less than 3 months. There was RNA extracted from PBMCs, and the TCR library was made from it. The sample is drawn from a study of regulatory T cells in long-lasting Graves disease. TCR beta libraries were built with iRepertoire HTBI primers and Arm-PCR of CDR3 regions. One entry per CDR3 protein results from TCRdb running MiXCR on the multiplex PCR reads. This sample yields roughly 420,000 distinct CDR3 sequences, of which 15% to 19% are seen a single time; approximately 21% belongs to the top ten. The source was peripheral blood mononuclear cells (PBMCs), collected at new diagnosis, from a patient treated with antithyroid drugs. The sequence derives from a female donor with Graves disease.

CDR3 sequence (DNA): TGTGCCAGCAGTTTAAGTATGAGGCACTACGAGCAGTACTTC. It is translated as CASSLSMRHYEQYF. The rearrangement uses TRBV27 and TRBJ2-7, with D hard to call. Deletions cut 2 bases from V and 3 bases from J, with 11 bases between. The CDR3 is 14 amino acids. The germline V gene encodes CDR1 MNHEY and CDR2 SMNVEV (reference sequence).